This TCR beta chain is from a study of blood T cell repertoires in COVID-19. Donors in Cohort 3 who had recovered were those with two negative PCRs, healthcare professional clearance, or resolution of their symptoms. CDR3 length: 14 amino acids. Trimming cost V 6 bases and J 1 base; bases outside gene matches: 5. Germline lookup yields CDR1 MGHRA and CDR2 YSYEKL. Measured with immunoSEQ multiplex PCR; TCRdb has only the in-frame clones, and not every one. The sample contains some 200,000 clones, 70% to 90% of which appear only once. Sequences were obtained from PBMCs or T cells enriched from blood (not recorded which). The clonotype was recovered from a woman younger than 35 who had recovered from COVID-19. V and J are TRBV4-1 and TRBJ1-1; 7 nucleotides line up with TRBD1. Here the CDR3 reads CASRDRQGNTEAFF. The CDR3, as DNA: TGCGCCAGCAGGGACCGACAGGGGAACACTGAAGCTTTCTTT.